The 22 T cell receptor beta chains given below trace back to one sample, sequenced in a study of T cell clonality in common variable immunodeficiency. Libraries were prepared by immunoSEQ multiplex PCR; TCRdb keeps only in-frame clonotypes and omits some of them. The sample is made up of more than 55,000 clones, none counted only once. The source material was peripheral blood mononuclear cells. Receptors originate from a person aged 18 to 70 in good health.

This clone was seen many times. Coverage ceases 3 residues before the CDR3 finishes, and the germline J gene fills in the end. The V and J genes are TRBV5-6 and TRBJ1-4; unclear D gene. V was trimmed by 4 bases and J by 0 bases, leaving 10 bases between them. Germline values: CDR1 SGHDT, CDR2 YYEEEE. The CDR3 has 15 residues. This CDR3 is CASSHEPTTNEKLFF. CDR3 DNA (partial): TGTGCCAGCAGCCACGAGCCTACAACTAATGAAAAA.

With respect to this clone: From the germline J gene comes the end of the CDR3, since the read stops 3 residues before it. Within the sample, other DNA sequences also encode this same CDR3. V gene TRBV19 combines with J gene TRBJ2-7, with 8 bases fitting TRBD2. J was trimmed by 4 bases and V by 6 bases; bases with no gene match: 11. CDR3 length equals 15 residues. Germline loops: CDR1 LNHDA, CDR2 SQIVND (reference sequence). The sequenced part of the CDR3 DNA is TGTGCCAGTAGCTTTACCAGCGGGAGTAGTTACGAG. Residues: CASSFTSGSSYE. The entire CDR3 sequence reads CASSFTSGSSYEQYF.

This clone has at least ten counts. The missing CDR3 end, 3 residues past where the read stops, is filled in from the germline J gene. The rearrangement uses TRBV7-6 and TRBJ2-7; 11 bases line up with TRBD2. The germline CDR1 and CDR2 sequences are SGHVS and FNYEAQ. V dropped 3 bases and J dropped 5; count of bases not matched to a gene: 9. The CDR3 contains 16 residues. The CDR3 region is CASSLRNSGLADEQYF. The part of the CDR3 DNA that was read is TGTGCCAGCAGCTTGAGAAACTCGGGACTAGCGGACGAG.

This clone occurred many times. The read gets to within 3 residues of the CDR3 end, and the germline J gene fills in the rest. The chain employs TRBV4-1 and TRBJ2-5; perhaps TRBD1 as D (6 bases). Germline V gives CDR1 MGHRA, CDR2 YSYEKL. The CDR3 is made up of 15 amino acids. Trimming stripped 3 bases from V and 1 base from J, with 12 bases between. Partial CDR3 DNA: TGCGCCAGCAGCCAGACCGACAGGACCCAAGAGACC. Translation: CASSQTDRTQET. The CDR3 as a whole reads CASSQTDRTQETQYF.

This clone showed up many times. The CDR3 end lies 3 residues beyond the end of the read and is filled in from the germline J gene. The chain joins TRBV19 to TRBJ1-2; possibly TRBD1 for D (5 bases). From germline, CDR1 is LNHDA and CDR2 SQIVND (reference sequence). The V end was cut by 5 bases, the J end by 3 bases, with 16 bases between. CDR3 length equals 15 residues. This CDR3 reads CASSLQVPEHYGYTF. The sequenced CDR3 bases are TGTGCCAGTAGTCTACAGGTTCCGGAGCACTATGGC.

This clone has ten or more counts. The read terminates 3 residues ahead of where the CDR3 ends, so the germline J gene completes it. The chain combines TRBV24-1 with TRBJ2-7, with 11 bases identical to TRBD2. Germline trimming cut 4 bases from V and 2 bases from J; bases unmatched to any gene: 9. Germline V lookup: CDR1 KGHDR, CDR2 SFDVKD. The CDR3 is 17 residues long. The CDR3 region is CATSDPTGLAVTYEQYF. The part of the CDR3 DNA that was read is TGTGCCACCAGTGACCCGACGGGACTAGCGGTAACCTACGAG.

This clone was observed at least ten times. The CDR3 goes on 3 residues after the read ends, and that part is filled in from the germline J gene. This chain connects TRBV12-3 or TRBV12-4 to TRBJ2-6; 7 positions agree with TRBD1. This CDR3 spans 18 amino acids. The V segment lost 4 bases and the J segment 0 bases; nucleotides outside the gene matches: 9. CDR3 DNA (partial): TGTGCCAGCAGTTATACCGGGACAGCCCTCTCTGGGGCCAACGTC. This sequence encodes CASSYTGTALSGANV. The whole CDR3 reads CASSYTGTALSGANVLTF.

This clone appeared many times. The read terminates 3 residues before the CDR3 end, so the remaining end is supplied by the germline J gene. The chain couples TRBV5-6 to TRBJ1-2; no definite D call. Germline CDR1 SGHDT, CDR2 YYEEEE. CDR3 length equals 11 residues. The CDR3 loop reads CASRRLGGYTF. CDR3 bases read: TGTGCCAGCAGGCGGCTCGGGGGC.

There are many counts of this clone. Coverage ceases 3 residues before the CDR3 finishes, and the germline J gene fills in the end. This chain joins TRBV5-6 and TRBJ1-1, with no clear D. CDR3 length: 13 amino acids. Germline V gene sequence: CDR1 SGHDT, CDR2 YYEEEE. CDR3 bases read: TGTGCCAGCAGCTTGCAACAGTACCCGAAA. It is translated as CASSLQQYPK. The complete CDR3 protein is CASSLQQYPKAFF.

This clone was observed many times. Read sequence stops 3 residues before the CDR3 end, and the germline J gene provides the missing end. The V and J genes are TRBV5-6 and TRBJ2-5; D not resolved. Germline loops: CDR1 SGHDT, CDR2 YYEEEE. Trimming took off 2 bases at V and 0 bases at J, with 5 bases between the two ends. The CDR3 consists of 13 residues. CDR3 bases read: TGTGCCAGCAGCTTAGGGTACCAAGAGACC. This codes for CASSLGYQET. The CDR3 in full is CASSLGYQETQYF.

In this sample, this clone turned up many times. One end of the junction fails to match germline, which may point to a read error. The read halts 3 residues ahead of the CDR3 end, with the missing end drawn from the germline J gene. The genes are TRBV4-2 and TRBJ2-2; 9 bases agree with TRBD1. The CDR3 consists of 17 residues. CDR1 LGHNA and CDR2 YNFKEQ come from the germline V gene. The part of the CDR3 DNA that was read is TGCGCCAGCAGCCAACACACAGGGGGCGGGGACACCGGGGAG. Encoded protein: CASSQHTGGGDTGE. The CDR3, in full, reads CASSQHTGGGDTGELFF.

This clone was counted at least ten times. The read comes to an end 3 residues before the CDR3 does, leaving the germline J gene to fill in the end. The V call is TRBV18, the J call TRBJ2-7; a possible D gene is TRBD1 (5 bases). The CDR3 has 12 residues. Trimming removed 6 bases from V and 4 bases from J, with 10 bases in between. Germline values: CDR1 KGHSH, CDR2 LQKENI. Here the CDR3 reads CASSQGRYEQYF. The sequenced part of the CDR3 DNA is TGTGCCAGCTCTCAGGGTCGGTACGAG.

This clone came up many times. The sequence runs out 3 residues before the end of the CDR3; the remainder is reconstructed from the germline J gene. The rearrangement joins TRBV7-9 to TRBJ1-2; weak D call: TRBD1 (6 bases). From germline, CDR1 is SEHNR and CDR2 FQNEAQ (reference sequence). CDR3 size: 14 residues. Trimming left V 2 bases short and J 1 base short, with 8 bases between. The CDR3 here is CASSLTGFNYGYTF. The sequenced CDR3 bases are TGTGCCAGCAGCTTAACAGGGTTTAACTATGGC.

This clone has at least ten counts. The read is 3 residues too short to cover the CDR3 end, so that end is filled in from the germline J gene. The rearrangement joins TRBV4-1 to TRBJ2-2, with D uncertain. This CDR3 spans 15 amino acids. V shed 0 bases and J shed 1 base, with 6 bases lying between them. Germline CDR1 reads MGHRA; CDR2 reads YSYEKL. Incomplete CDR3 DNA: TGCGCCAGCAGCCAAGATCTCTGGAACACCGGGGAG. It codes for CASSQDLWNTGE. The entire CDR3 protein is CASSQDLWNTGELFF.

This clone was counted ten times or more. The missing CDR3 end, 3 residues past where the read stops, is filled in from the germline J gene. The V call is TRBV19, the J call TRBJ2-5; TRBD1 agrees at 7 bases. Germline CDR1 LNHDA, CDR2 SQIVND (reference sequence). With 4 bases clipped from V and 4 bases from J, the junction kept 9 bases outside the gene matches. This CDR3 comprises 15 residues. The sequenced CDR3 bases are TGTGCCAGTAGTACCCGGGACAGACCTTTAGAGACC. It specifies CASSTRDRPLET. The whole CDR3 reads CASSTRDRPLETQYF. The full variable domain, in which reference TRBV19 and TRBJ2-5 provide the parts outside the CDR3, is DGGITQSPKYLFRKEGQNVTLSCEQNLNHDAMYWYRQDPGQGLRLIYYSQIVNDFQKGDIAEGYSVSREKKESFPLTVTSAQKNPTAFYLCASSTRDRPLETQYFGPGTRLLVL.

This clone was seen ten or more times. The sequenced part of the CDR3 DNA is TGTGCCTGGAGCCGGTACGATGAG. It specifies CAWSRYDE. The complete CDR3 protein is CAWSRYDEQFF. The V and J genes are TRBV30 and TRBJ2-1; D remains unclear. The read terminates 3 residues ahead of where the CDR3 ends, so the germline J gene completes it. The CDR3 has 11 residues. CDR1 and CDR2 from the germline V gene are GTSNPN and SVGIG (reference sequence). V shed 3 bases and J shed 8 bases, with 8 bases lying between them.

This clone was counted at least ten times. The CDR3: CSATRPRLGIYTQYF. Incomplete CDR3 DNA: TGCAGTGCCACCCGGCCGAGACTAGGTATATATACG. The chain couples TRBV20-1 to TRBJ2-3; a weak D match, TRBD2 (6 bases). The CDR3 end is not reached by the read, which stops 3 residues before it; the germline J gene fills it in. The CDR3 spans 15 residues. Trimming cost V 6 bases and J 7 bases, with 23 bases left between them. Germline CDR1 is DFQATT and CDR2 is SNEGSKA (reference sequence).

This clone occurred many times. The sequence runs out 3 residues before the end of the CDR3; the remainder is reconstructed from the germline J gene. This chain connects TRBV2 to TRBJ2-3; TRBD2 aligns across 9 bases. In germline, CDR1 is SNHLY, CDR2 FYNNEI. The length of the CDR3 is 16 residues. Germline trimming cut 0 bases from V and 4 bases from J; bases unmatched to any gene: 5. The sequenced CDR3 bases are TGTGCCAGCAGTGAAGCTAGCGGGAGACCCGCAGATACG. It yields the protein CASSEASGRPADT. In full, the CDR3 reads CASSEASGRPADTQYF.

This clone was picked up many times. The CDR3 end is not reached by the read, which stops 3 residues before it; the germline J gene fills it in. The chain combines TRBV11-2 with TRBJ2-5; D unresolved. V was trimmed by 5 bases and J by 4 bases, leaving 8 bases between them. The length of the CDR3 is 12 residues. CDR1 SGHAT and CDR2 FQNNGV come from the germline V gene. CDR3 DNA (partial): TGTGCCAGCAGCACGGGTTTAGAGACC. Its translation is CASSTGLET. The whole CDR3 sequence reads CASSTGLETQYF. The full variable domain, completed using reference TRBV11-2 and TRBJ2-5, is EAGVAQSPRYKIIEKRQSVAFWCNPISGHATLYWYQQILGQGPKLLIQFQNNGVVDDSQLPKDRFSAERLKGVDSTLKIQPAKLEDSAVYLCASSTGLETQYFGPGTRLLVL.

This clone was observed at least ten times. Read coverage stops 3 residues before the CDR3 terminus; the germline J gene supplies the remainder. The chain recombines TRBV13 with TRBJ1-5; D may be TRBD1 (5 bases). This CDR3 contains 17 residues. Germline V lookup: CDR1 PRHDT, CDR2 FYEKMQ (reference sequence). Trimming left V 5 bases short and J 2 bases short, with 19 bases between. CDR3 bases read: TGTGCCAGCAGCCGGTGGGTCGGAGACAGACGCAATCAGCCC. This encodes CASSRWVGDRRNQP. In full, the CDR3 reads CASSRWVGDRRNQPQHF.

This clone was seen many times. Read data end 3 residues before the CDR3 end; the end is taken from the germline J gene. The chain couples TRBV27 to TRBJ2-7; D possibly corresponds to TRBD2 (6 bases). The CDR3 spans 14 residues. Trimming removed 2 bases at V and 0 bases at J, with 8 bases between. Germline CDR1 and CDR2: MNHEY and SMNVEV (reference sequence). The CDR3 here is CASSLAAGSYEQYF. CDR3 bases read: TGTGCCAGCAGTTTAGCAGCGGGCTCCTACGAG.

This clone was picked up many times. The CDR3 is cut off 3 residues early in the read; its end comes from the germline J gene. V gene TRBV5-1 combines with J gene TRBJ2-3; 10 nucleotides line up with TRBD2. Trimming took 4 bases from V and 1 from J; bases not matched to a gene: 12. From germline, CDR1 is SGHRS and CDR2 YFSETQ. CDR3 length equals 18 residues. CDR3 DNA (partial): TGCGCCAGCAGCACAAAAACCCTAGCGGGGGAGCGCACAGATACG. It encodes CASSTKTLAGERTDT. The complete CDR3 reads CASSTKTLAGERTDTQYF.